This record concerns one T cell receptor (beta chain) sequence. The data were taken from a study of PD-1 and CTLA-4 blockade in melanoma. Assay used: immunoSEQ multiplex PCR; TCRdb lists only in-frame clones, some missing. This table has roughly 30,000 clones, 75% to 95% appearing once. V shed 6 bases and J shed 0 bases, with 15 bases lying between them. The CDR3 runs 15 residues. Germline V gives CDR1 SQVTM, CDR2 ANQGSEA. The specimen was CD8+ T cells from peripheral blood, collected from a patient given anti-PD-1 treatment. The sequence came from a human donor with melanoma. The chain employs TRBV29-1 and TRBJ2-1; D assignment may be TRBD1 or TRBD2 (5 bases each). This chain's CDR3 is CSVAGTPSSYNEQFF. The CDR3 nucleotides read TGCAGCGTAGCCGGGACCCCGAGCTCCTACAATGAGCAGTTCTTC.